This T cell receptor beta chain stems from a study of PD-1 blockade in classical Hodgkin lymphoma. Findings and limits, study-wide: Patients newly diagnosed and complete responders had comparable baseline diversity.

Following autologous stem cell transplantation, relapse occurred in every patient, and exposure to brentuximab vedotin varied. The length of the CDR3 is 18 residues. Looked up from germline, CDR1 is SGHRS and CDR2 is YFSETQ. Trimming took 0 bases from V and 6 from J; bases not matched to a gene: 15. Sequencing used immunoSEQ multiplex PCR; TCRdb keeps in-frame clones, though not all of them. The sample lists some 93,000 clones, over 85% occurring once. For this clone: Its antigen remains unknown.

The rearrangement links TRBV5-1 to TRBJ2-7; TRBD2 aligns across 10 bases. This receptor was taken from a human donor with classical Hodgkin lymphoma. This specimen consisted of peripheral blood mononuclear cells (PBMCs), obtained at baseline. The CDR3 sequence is CASSLETRSSGRTIEQYF. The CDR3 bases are TGCGCCAGCAGCTTGGAAACCCGATCTAGCGGGAGAACGATCGAGCAGTACTTC.